This entry lists 19 T cell receptor beta chains sequenced from one sample in a study of blood T cell repertoires in COVID-19. Some clones are missing from TCRdb's copy, which holds only in-frame ones; the method was immunoSEQ multiplex PCR. The sample has 100,000 or so clones, about 75% seen once. Sequencing was performed on peripheral blood. The receptors derive from a woman in her 70s with acute or convalescent COVID-19.

This chain joins TRBV5-1 and TRBJ1-6, with D unresolved. V lost 1 base and J 7 bases, leaving 12 bases between the germline ends. Germline V lookup: CDR1 SGHRS, CDR2 YFSETQ. This CDR3 contains 15 residues. The CDR3 DNA is TGCGCCAGCAGCTTGACGCAGGCCAAGAATTCACCCCTCCACTTT. Its translation is CASSLTQAKNSPLHF.

The V call is TRBV19, the J call TRBJ2-7; D is ambiguous. V was shortened by 0 bases and J by 3 bases, with 12 bases between the two germline ends. Germline V CDR1 and CDR2: LNHDA, SQIVND (reference sequence). This CDR3 comprises 15 residues. Here the CDR3 DNA reads TGTGCCAGTAGTATAGAAATGCGGCCCTTCTACGAGCAGTACTTC. It specifies CASSIEMRPFYEQYF.

The V call is TRBV5-5, the J call TRBJ1-1; a weak D match, TRBD1 (6 bases). CDR3 length: 15 amino acids. Germline loops: CDR1 SGHKS, CDR2 YYEKEE (reference sequence). V dropped 7 bases and J dropped 8 bases, with 24 bases sitting between them. The CDR3 here is CASHSVYGGGREAFF. The CDR3 region has the DNA TGTGCCAGCCACTCAGTTTATGGGGGGGGCCGGGAAGCTTTCTTT.

This sequence joins TRBV28 and TRBJ2-7, with D tentatively TRBD1 (6 bases). The CDR3 length is 12 residues. V was cut by 5 bases and J by 6 bases, with 11 bases left in between. Germline V lookup: CDR1 MDHEN, CDR2 SYDVKM. The CDR3 DNA reads TGTGCCAGCAGTATAGACAGGATCGAGCAGTACTTC. It specifies CASSIDRIEQYF.

J is TRBJ1-4 and V is TRBV2, with no clear D. CDR3 length: 13 residues. The V end was cut by 6 bases, the J end by 5 bases, with 10 bases between. Germline V gene sequence: CDR1 SNHLY, CDR2 FYNNEI. The CDR3: CASRLRENEKLFF. In DNA, the CDR3 is TGTGCCAGCAGGTTAAGGGAGAATGAAAAACTGTTTTTT.

J is TRBJ1-4 and V is TRBV3-1 (or the pseudogene TRBV3-2), with a possible D match to TRBD1 (6 bases). Germline CDR1 reads LGHDT; CDR2 reads YNNKEL (reference sequence). Deletions cut 8 bases from V and 5 bases from J, with 12 bases between. The CDR3 is 13 residues long. CDR3 DNA sequence: TGTGCCAGCGGCGACAGGCCAAATGAAAAACTGTTTTTT. The encoded protein is CASGDRPNEKLFF.

The chain uses TRBV10-3 and TRBJ2-7; TRBD2 agrees at 9 bases. The trim removed 3 bases at V and 5 bases at J, leaving 8 bases unmatched. Looked up from germline, CDR1 is ENHRY and CDR2 is SYGVKD. The CDR3 runs to 15 residues. CDR3 nucleotides: TGTGCCATCAGTGAACAGGCGGGGGGGCCTCACGAGCAGTACTTC. Amino acid sequence: CAISEQAGGPHEQYF.

This sequence joins TRBV5-6 and TRBJ1-2, with 7 bases identical to TRBD1. Germline CDR1 and CDR2: SGHDT and YYEEEE. The trim removed 5 bases at V and 5 bases at J, leaving 6 bases unmatched. The CDR3 spans 13 residues. The CDR3 is CASSPDRNYGYTF. CDR3 nucleotide sequence: TGTGCCAGCAGTCCGGACAGGAATTATGGCTACACCTTC.

V and J are TRBV28 and TRBJ1-5; D is unclear. V was shortened by 3 bases and J by 0 bases, with 9 bases between the two germline ends. Looked up from germline, CDR1 is MDHEN and CDR2 is SYDVKM. The CDR3 contains 15 residues. The CDR3 DNA is TGTGCCAGCAGTTTGCCAGGCGTTAGCAATCAGCCCCAGCATTTT. Its translation: CASSLPGVSNQPQHF. The full variable domain, in which reference TRBV28 and TRBJ1-5 provide the parts outside the CDR3, is DVKVTQSSRYLVKRTGEKVFLECVQDMDHENMFWYRQDPGLGLRLIYFSYDVKMKEKGDIPEGYSVSREKKERFSLILESASTNQTSMYLCASSLPGVSNQPQHFGDGTRLSIL.

This chain connects TRBV5-8 to TRBJ2-3; tentative D call: TRBD1 (5 bases). The CDR3 totals 14 residues. Germline values: CDR1 SGHTS, CDR2 YDEGEE. Trimming stripped 0 bases from V and 1 base from J, with 6 bases between. The CDR3 DNA reads as TGTGCCAGCAGCTTGGAAGGGGGCACAGATACGCAGTATTTT. This gives the protein CASSLEGGTDTQYF.

There are a few counts of this clone. The chain joins TRBV12-3 or TRBV12-4 to TRBJ1-1; TRBD1 matches 7 bases. The V and J ends lost 6 bases and 4 bases, in that order; junction bases with no gene match: 2. The CDR3 has 12 residues. CDR3 residues: CASSRDSTEAFF. Here the CDR3 DNA reads TGTGCCAGCAGCCGGGACAGCACTGAAGCTTTCTTT.

This CDR3 reads CASSPGDRAAFF. CDR3 DNA sequence: TGTGCCAGTAGTCCAGGGGACAGGGCGGCTTTCTTT. The rearrangement links TRBV19 to TRBJ1-1; TRBD1 aligns across 9 bases. The germline CDR1 and CDR2 sequences are LNHDA and SQIVND (reference sequence). There are 12 residues in the CDR3. The V gene end was trimmed by 5 bases and the J gene end by 11 bases; junction bases not matched to a gene: 6.

The CDR3 DNA sequence: TGCAGCGTCTCTCAGGACAGGGGGCCGACAGATACGCAGTATTTT. The encoded protein is CSVSQDRGPTDTQYF. This chain links TRBV29-1 with TRBJ2-3, with 11 positions matching TRBD1. J gave up 3 bases and V 6 bases, and 8 bases lay outside the gene matches. Germline values: CDR1 SQVTM, CDR2 ANQGSEA. This CDR3 spans 15 amino acids.

This chain connects TRBV7-2 to TRBJ2-1; D is possibly TRBD2 (5 bases). There are 13 residues in the CDR3. Trimming removed 6 bases at V and 9 bases at J, with 15 bases between. Germline V lookup: CDR1 SGHTA, CDR2 FQGNSA. CDR3 coding DNA: TGTGCCAGCAGTAAAACTAGAGACGCTGAGCAGTTCTTC. It specifies CASSKTRDAEQFF.

V usage is TRBV30 and J usage is TRBJ1-4; D gene ambiguous. Trimming shortened V by 7 bases and J by 0 bases, and 12 bases separated the two germline ends. Germline V lookup: CDR1 GTSNPN, CDR2 SVGIG (reference sequence). The CDR3 sequence is 14 residues long. The CDR3 sequence: CALARTATNEKLFF. The CDR3 bases are TGTGCCTTGGCCAGGACTGCAACTAATGAAAAACTGTTTTTT.

This chain connects TRBV11-2 to TRBJ1-2, with no clear D. CDR3 length: 14 amino acids. The germline V and J ends were trimmed by 0 bases and 7 bases, with 12 bases remaining between them. Germline loops: CDR1 SGHAT, CDR2 FQNNGV. CDR3 region: CASSLEGQPSGYTF. In DNA, the CDR3 is TGTGCCAGCAGCTTAGAGGGCCAGCCCAGTGGCTACACCTTC.

The rearrangement links TRBV18 to TRBJ1-1; tentatively, D is TRBD1 (5 bases). V was shortened by 3 bases and J by 8 bases, with 16 bases between the two germline ends. The CDR3 is 14 amino acids. CDR1 is KGHSH, CDR2 LQKENI, per germline. This CDR3 reads CASSPQGIVLEAFF. CDR3 nucleotides: TGTGCCAGCTCACCCCAGGGTATAGTCTTGGAAGCTTTCTTT. The variable domain in full, completed from reference TRBV18 and TRBJ1-1, reads NAGVMQNPRHLVRRRGQEARLRCSPMKGHSHVYWYRQLPEEGLKFMVYLQKENIIDESGMPKERFSAEFPKEGPSILRIQQVVRGDSAAYFCASSPQGIVLEAFFGQGTRLTVV.

The gene calls are TRBV7-8 and TRBJ1-2, with 7 bases matching TRBD1. Germline assignment: CDR1 SGHVS and CDR2 FQNEAQ. The CDR3 length is 14 residues. V shed 5 bases and J 0 bases; nucleotides not matched to a gene: 3. CDR3 in amino acids: CASSVGTANYGYTF. CDR3 bases: TGTGCCAGCAGCGTCGGGACAGCTAACTATGGCTACACCTTC.

The V and J genes are TRBV5-6 and TRBJ1-6; D not certain. The V gene's germline CDR1 is SGHDT and CDR2 YYEEEE. V was pared by 5 bases and J by 10 bases, with 10 bases between. The CDR3 has 12 residues. CDR3 bases: TGTGCCAGCAGGAGGGTAGAGTCACCCCTCCACTTT. It specifies CASRRVESPLHF.